This TCR beta chain was identified in a study of pediatric ulcerative colitis. During colonoscopy, one to two rectal pinch biopsies were collected. Germline-derived CDR1 and CDR2 are LNHDA and SQIVND (reference sequence). V lost 4 bases and J lost 6; bases outside the gene matches: 8. This CDR3 is built from 15 residues. Assay used: immunoSEQ multiplex PCR; TCRdb lists only in-frame clones, some missing. Among tens of thousands of clones, 78% were seen once, and the ten largest hold about 4%. Source material: gut tissue. This receptor was taken from a girl under 18 with moderate ulcerative colitis. The rearrangement links TRBV19 to TRBJ2-2; the match to TRBD2 covers 7 bases. The CDR3 spells CASSRGNREAGELFF. In DNA form, the CDR3 reads TGTGCCAGTAGTAGGGGCAATCGGGAGGCCGGGGAGCTGTTTTTT. The whole variable domain, filled in from reference TRBV19 and TRBJ2-2, reads DGGITQSPKYLFRKEGQNVTLSCEQNLNHDAMYWYRQDPGQGLRLIYYSQIVNDFQKGDIAEGYSVSREKKESFPLTVTSAQKNPTAFYLCASSRGNREAGELFFGEGSRLTVL.